The 7 T cell receptor beta chains reported below all come from one sample, sequenced in a study of T cells in Graves' hyperthyroidism and ophthalmopathy. What was amplified from RNA transcripts were TCR beta CDR3 regions. TCR CDR3 regions were first amplified by RT-PCR with HTBI primers. Via MiXCR, TCRdb re-called the multiplex PCR reads, giving one row per CDR3 protein. This sample yields hundreds of thousands of distinct CDR3 sequences, of which about 14% are seen a single time; roughly 4.5% belongs to the top ten. The sample was blood. The receptors originated from a woman aged 40 to 50 with Graves' ophthalmopathy.

This clonotype was seen repeatedly, ten times or more. The chain is built from TRBV24-1 and TRBJ2-2, with a tentative D call TRBD1 (6 bases). The CDR3 spans 15 residues. Trimming stripped 7 bases from V and 7 bases from J, with 18 bases between. Germline V gene sequence: CDR1 KGHDR, CDR2 SFDVKD. CDR3 residues: CATRDGQLIGGELFF. Here the CDR3 DNA reads TGTGCCACCAGGGACGGACAGCTCATCGGCGGGGAGCTGTTTTTT.

The chain joins TRBV7-9 to TRBJ1-1, with D possibly matching TRBD1 (5 bases). The length of the CDR3 is 14 residues. CDR1 SEHNR and CDR2 FQNEAQ come from the germline V gene (reference sequence). V shed 5 bases and J shed 2 bases, with 12 bases lying between them. The CDR3: CASSPSRDNTEAFF. The CDR3 DNA reads TGTGCCAGCAGCCCCAGCAGGGACAACACTGAAGCTTTCTTT.

This clonotype has a count of ten or more. The V call is TRBV7-3, the J call TRBJ1-2, with a possible D match to TRBD1 (5 bases). The CDR3 covers 14 residues. V was cut by 1 base and J by 8 bases, with 14 bases left in between. Germline V gives CDR1 SGHTA, CDR2 FQGTGA. The CDR3 loop is CASSLMGESRGYTF. The DNA of the CDR3 is TGTGCCAGCAGCTTAATGGGGGAATCGAGGGGCTACACCTTC.

This clonotype has ten or more counts. The chain is built from TRBV12-3 or TRBV12-4 and TRBJ2-5; D unclear. The CDR3 is 13 amino acids. V was cut by 1 base and J by 5 bases, with 8 bases left in between. The DNA of the CDR3 is TGTGCCAGCAGTTTAGACTATATGGAGACCCAGTACTTC. This translates into CASSLDYMETQYF.

V and J are TRBV7-9 and TRBJ2-7; 7 bases are a match to TRBD1. Germline CDR1 and CDR2: SEHNR and FQNEAQ (reference sequence). This CDR3 is built from 15 residues. The trim removed 5 bases at V and 6 bases at J, leaving 13 bases unmatched. CDR3 DNA sequence: TGTGCCAGCAGCGGGGCTTCCTCCTACAGGGGCGAGCAGTACTTC. This codes for CASSGASSYRGEQYF.

This clonotype was observed a handful of times. The chain is built from TRBV12-3 or TRBV12-4 and TRBJ2-2; TRBD1 agrees at 7 bases. Germline trimming cut 6 bases from V and 5 bases from J; bases unmatched to any gene: 12. The CDR3 runs 16 residues. The CDR3 DNA reads as TGTGCCAGCAGACCGAGGGGGCTGACGGGGACCGGGGAGCTGTTTTTT. Amino acids: CASRPRGLTGTGELFF.

This clonotype was seen repeatedly, ten times or more. The chain employs TRBV20-1 and TRBJ1-1; 7 bases fit TRBD1. Looked up from germline, CDR1 is DFQATT and CDR2 is SNEGSKA (reference sequence). J was trimmed by 6 bases and V by 4 bases; bases with no gene match: 17. The length of the CDR3 is 16 residues. The CDR3, as DNA: TGCAGTGCTAATTACAGGGGCGAATACCTTGCTTCTGAAGCTTTCTTT. As protein: CSANYRGEYLASEAFF.